The 20 T cell receptor beta chains presented below share a single source sample, sequenced in a study of vaccination effects on CD4 cells after COVID-19 (dated by TCRdb to between 2021 and 2022). The ViraFEST assay stimulated PBMC with viral peptide pools and then used TCR sequencing to identify antigen-specific CD4+ T cell clonotypes by expansion. After around 10 days of culture, CD4+ T cells were isolated with the EasySep CD4+ T cell isolation kit. Healthy vaccine recipients had no prior SARS-CoV-2 infection, confirmed by negative nucleocapsid antibodies before and after vaccination. Library preparation was by the immunoSEQ multiplex PCR assay. TCRdb took this table from immuneACCESS and kept in-frame rearrangements with V and J called. Such tables lack part of the clones; where checked against another copy, unresolved V genes explain under half of the gap, and the rest is unexplained. The sample yields some 22,000 clones; roughly 73% were counted once. The ten largest clones capture roughly 27% of the sample.

Their recognized antigens are unknown. The starting material was CD4+ T cells from PBMCs cultured with HCoV-NL63 spike peptides, obtained before COVID-19 vaccination. The cell subset or site label of this sample denotes: HCoV-NL63 spike overlapping peptide pool stimulation. All receptors come from a human donor who received a COVID-19 vaccine.

This chain connects TRBV18 to TRBJ1-2; 10 bases are a match to TRBD1. In germline, CDR1 is KGHSH, CDR2 LQKENI. V trimming: 8 bases; J trimming: 4 bases; junction bases outside the gene matches: 7. This CDR3 has 14 amino acids. The CDR3 loop reads CASTGQGIPYGYTF. The CDR3 bases are TGTGCCAGCACGGGACAGGGGATACCCTATGGCTACACCTTC. Supplemented by reference TRBV18 and TRBJ1-2, the full variable domain reads NAGVMQNPRHLVRRRGQEARLRCSPMKGHSHVYWYRQLPEEGLKFMVYLQKENIIDESGMPKERFSAEFPKEGPSILRIQQVVRGDSAAYFCASTGQGIPYGYTFGSGTRLTVV.

This clone was seen a handful of times. V usage is TRBV19 and J usage is TRBJ1-2, with D possibly TRBD1 on 5 matching bases. The CDR3 length is 14 residues. Trimming stripped 3 bases from V and 2 bases from J, with 10 bases between. The germline gives CDR1 LNHDA, CDR2 SQIVND (reference sequence). In nucleotides, the CDR3 is TGTGCCAGTAGTATCCAGGGTATAAACTATGGCTACACCTTC. Residues: CASSIQGINYGYTF. The full variable domain, rest sourced from reference TRBV19 and TRBJ1-2, is DGGITQSPKYLFRKEGQNVTLSCEQNLNHDAMYWYRQDPGQGLRLIYYSQIVNDFQKGDIAEGYSVSREKKESFPLTVTSAQKNPTAFYLCASSIQGINYGYTFGSGTRLTVV.

The chain has TRBV28 and TRBJ2-4, with D unresolved. The CDR3 has 17 residues. Germline loops: CDR1 MDHEN, CDR2 SYDVKM. V shed 6 bases and J shed 1 base, with 19 bases lying between them. The DNA for the CDR3 is TGTGCCAGCAGCCAATTATTCCCCAACCAGGCCAAAAACATTCAGTACTTC. It specifies CASSQLFPNQAKNIQYF.

This chain joins TRBV12-3 or TRBV12-4 and TRBJ2-7; tentative D call: TRBD2 (6 bases). This CDR3 has 12 residues. With 1 base removed from V and 6 bases from J, the gap between germline ends came to 7 bases. CDR3 coding DNA: TGTGCCAGCAGTTTAGGGGGAGGCGAGCAGTACTTC. Residues: CASSLGGGEQYF.

This chain joins TRBV5-4 and TRBJ2-5; D unresolved. CDR1 and CDR2 from the germline V gene are SGHNT and YYREEE (reference sequence). This CDR3 comprises 12 residues. V lost 4 bases and J 0 bases, leaving 4 bases between the germline ends. The CDR3 sequence: CASSPYQETQYF. CDR3 bases: TGTGCCAGCAGCCCCTACCAAGAGACCCAGTACTTC.

V and J are TRBV7-2 and TRBJ1-2; no reliable D call. Germline-derived CDR1 and CDR2 are SGHTA and FQGNSA. The ends were cut back, 7 bases at V and 2 bases at J, with 8 bases in the middle. The CDR3 sequence is 12 residues long. The CDR3 DNA sequence: TGTGCCAGCACCCGAGCGAACTATGGCTACACCTTC. Its protein product is CASTRANYGYTF.

This clone was observed a handful of times. The rearrangement joins TRBV9 to TRBJ2-1; unclear D gene. CDR1 is SGDLS and CDR2 is YYNGEE in the germline V gene. V lost 0 bases and J 9 bases, leaving 7 bases between the germline ends. The length of the CDR3 is 12 residues. CDR3 loop: CASSVDVGEQFF. The CDR3 bases are TGTGCCAGCAGCGTAGATGTCGGTGAGCAGTTCTTC.

V is TRBV27 and J is TRBJ2-7, with 11 bases matching TRBD2. The trim removed 6 bases at V and 0 bases at J, leaving 13 bases unmatched. The germline gives CDR1 MNHEY, CDR2 SMNVEV (reference sequence). CDR3 length: 18 amino acids. As DNA, the CDR3 is TGTGCCAGCAGCCCCAGGGAAGGACTAGCGGGTCTCTCCTACGAGCAGTACTTC. Translation gives CASSPREGLAGLSYEQYF.

The chain couples TRBV7-2 to TRBJ2-5; 15 bases agree with TRBD2. With V trimmed by 5 bases and J by 5 bases, 12 bases remained unmatched. CDR3 length: 18 residues. Germline CDR1 SGHTA, CDR2 FQGNSA. The CDR3 coding sequence is TGTGCCAGCAGCCCACGGACTAGCGGGGGGGTCCGGGGGGAGACCCAGTACTTC. Its translation: CASSPRTSGGVRGETQYF.

V is TRBV9 and J is TRBJ2-4, with D perhaps matching TRBD2 (6 bases). Germline values: CDR1 SGDLS, CDR2 YYNGEE. Trimming removed 5 bases at V and 4 bases at J, with 16 bases between. CDR3 length: 15 residues. This chain's CDR3 is CASRNQEGRKNIQYF. The CDR3, as DNA: TGTGCCAGCAGAAATCAGGAAGGGAGGAAAAACATTCAGTACTTC.

CDR3 nucleotides: TGTGCCAGCAGCTCCCCAGGGGGTTTTCAGCCCCAGCATTTT. Residues: CASSSPGGFQPQHF. The chain uses TRBV7-2 and TRBJ1-5; 7 nucleotides agree with TRBD1. J gave up 6 bases and V 4 bases, and 6 bases lay outside the gene matches. CDR1 and CDR2 (germline): SGHTA, FQGNSA. The CDR3 length is 14 residues.

The rearrangement links TRBV27 to TRBJ1-1, with D tentatively TRBD1 (6 bases). Germline-derived CDR1 and CDR2 are MNHEY and SMNVEV (reference sequence). Trimming took off 7 bases at V and 5 bases at J, with 14 bases between the two ends. The CDR3 totals 13 residues. The CDR3 is CASKWGAKTEAFF. CDR3 sequence (DNA): TGTGCCAGCAAATGGGGGGCTAAGACTGAAGCTTTCTTT.

This clone has just one count. This chain links TRBV2 with TRBJ1-1; no reliable D call. Trimming took off 8 bases at V and 5 bases at J, with 24 bases between the two ends. CDR3 size: 16 residues. Germline assignment: CDR1 SNHLY and CDR2 FYNNEI. The CDR3 nucleotides are TGTGCCAGCCGACCCATAGTCTGGGGTCGGCAAACTGAAGCTTTCTTT. Its protein is CASRPIVWGRQTEAFF.

The chain carries TRBV6-4 and TRBJ2-1, with D perhaps matching TRBD1 (5 bases). Trimming left V 4 bases short and J 7 bases short, with 14 bases between. The CDR3 runs 14 residues. Germline values: CDR1 MRHNA, CDR2 SNTAGT. The CDR3, as DNA: TGTGCCAGCAGTGCTGGGCAGGGATTTAATGAGCAGTTCTTC. Its translation: CASSAGQGFNEQFF.

The chain joins TRBV25-1 to TRBJ2-1; a possible D gene is TRBD2 (6 bases). The CDR3 has 11 amino acids. CDR1 and CDR2 from the germline V gene are MGHDK and SYGVNS. V shed 6 bases and J shed 13 bases, with 13 bases lying between them. CDR3 amino acids: CASSPVGLQFF. The DNA of the CDR3 is TGTGCCAGCAGCCCCGTGGGACTCCAGTTCTTC.

J is TRBJ1-2 and V is TRBV18, with D maybe TRBD1 (6 bases). Germline V lookup: CDR1 KGHSH, CDR2 LQKENI. The V and J ends lost 4 bases and 5 bases respectively, with 14 bases between them. The CDR3 length is 14 residues. The CDR3 reads CASSRGANQYGYTF. Written as DNA, the CDR3 is TGTGCCAGCTCACGGGGGGCAAATCAGTATGGCTACACCTTC. The entire variable domain, with the rest obtained from reference TRBV18 and TRBJ1-2, is as follows: NAGVMQNPRHLVRRRGQEARLRCSPMKGHSHVYWYRQLPEEGLKFMVYLQKENIIDESGMPKERFSAEFPKEGPSILRIQQVVRGDSAAYFCASSRGANQYGYTFGSGTRLTVV.

The chain employs TRBV30 and TRBJ1-2; unclear D gene. V was cut by 2 bases and J by 8 bases, with 12 bases left in between. CDR1 is GTSNPN and CDR2 is SVGIG in the germline V gene (reference sequence). The CDR3 has 12 amino acids. CDR3 region: CAWSRVGRGYTF. In DNA, the CDR3 is TGTGCCTGGAGTCGGGTGGGAAGGGGCTACACCTTC.

The rearrangement links TRBV7-2 to TRBJ2-1, with D perhaps being TRBD1 or TRBD2 (6 bases each). Trimming cost V 0 bases and J 9 bases, with 9 bases left between them. Germline-derived CDR1 and CDR2 are SGHTA and FQGNSA. CDR3 length: 13 amino acids. Written as DNA, the CDR3 is TGTGCCAGCAGCTTAGCCGGGGGCGGTGAGCAGTTCTTC. Translating it yields CASSLAGGGEQFF. Based on the CDR3 plus reference TRBV7-2 and TRBJ2-1, the full variable domain is GAGVSQSPSNKVTEKGKDVELRCDPISGHTALYWYRQSLGQGLEFLIYFQGNSAPDKSGLPSDRFSAERTGGSVSTLTIQRTQQEDSAVYLCASSLAGGGEQFFGPGTRLTVL.

This clone was observed a handful of times. CDR3 sequence reads: CASSFKERVSGNTIYF. The CDR3, as DNA: TGTGCCAGCAGCTTTAAGGAAAGAGTCTCTGGAAACACCATATATTTT. The V gene is TRBV5-4, the J gene TRBJ1-3; D gene uncertain. The CDR3 runs 16 residues. Germline CDR1 is SGHNT and CDR2 is YYREEE (reference sequence). V lost 2 bases to trimming and J lost 0 bases, with 12 bases between them.

The rearrangement links TRBV19 to TRBJ2-1, with TRBD1 as a possible D gene (5 bases). The ends were cut back, 5 bases at V and 6 bases at J, with 8 bases in the middle. The CDR3 has 12 amino acids. The germline gives CDR1 LNHDA, CDR2 SQIVND (reference sequence). The CDR3 spells CASSRQSNEQFF. For the CDR3, the DNA is TGTGCCAGTAGTCGACAGAGCAATGAGCAGTTCTTC.